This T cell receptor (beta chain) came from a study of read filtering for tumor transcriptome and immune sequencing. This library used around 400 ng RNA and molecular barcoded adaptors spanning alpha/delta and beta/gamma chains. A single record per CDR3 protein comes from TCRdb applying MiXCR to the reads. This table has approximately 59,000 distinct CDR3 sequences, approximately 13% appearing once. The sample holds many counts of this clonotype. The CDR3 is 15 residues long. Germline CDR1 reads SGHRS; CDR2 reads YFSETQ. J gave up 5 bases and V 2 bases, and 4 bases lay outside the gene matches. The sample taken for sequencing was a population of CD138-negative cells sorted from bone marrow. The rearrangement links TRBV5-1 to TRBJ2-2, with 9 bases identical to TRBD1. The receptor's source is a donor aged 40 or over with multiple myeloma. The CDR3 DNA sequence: TGCGCCAGCAGCTTCGGACAGGGGAGGACCGGGGAGCTGTTTTTT. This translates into CASSFGQGRTGELFF.